One and the same sample provided the 27 T cell receptor beta chains below, sequenced in a study of molecular identifiers for immune sequencing clone quantification. TCRdb recomputed calls from the PCR reads with MiXCR, one row per CDR3 protein. The sample has under 800,000 distinct CDR3 sequences, 25% seen once. Sequencing was carried out using naive CD8+ T cells from blood, with Jurkat cell RNA spiked in. The subset denotes: FACS-sorted CD8+CD4-CCR7+CD45RA+ naive T cells. These receptors were taken from a human donor in good health. Some libraries in this study had Jurkat cell RNA spiked in.

This clonotype was counted between two and nine times. The chain has TRBV4-3 and TRBJ2-5, with D possibly TRBD1 on 5 matching bases. CDR1 LGHNA and CDR2 YSLEER come from the germline V gene. The CDR3 is 15 amino acids. The ends were cut back, 1 base at V and 2 bases at J, with 11 bases in the middle. CDR3 sequence (DNA): TGCGCCAGCAGCCAAGGCGACAGAGAACAAGAGACCCAGTACTTC. As protein: CASSQGDREQETQYF.

Turning to this clonotype: A much larger clone differs from this one at a single base, so this may be a read error. V usage is TRBV7-4 and J usage is TRBJ2-7; a possible D gene is TRBD2 (5 bases). This CDR3 has 13 amino acids. Germline V lookup: CDR1 SGHVT, CDR2 SQSDAQ. V shed 1 base and J shed 9 bases, with 13 bases lying between them. The CDR3 DNA sequence: TGTGCCAGCAGCTTAGGGGGTGCGAGCGGGCAGTACTTC. Its translation is CASSLGGASGQYF.

The gene calls are TRBV6-1 and TRBJ1-1; D may be TRBD1 (5 bases). V lost 4 bases, J lost 3 bases, and 12 bases lay in between. The germline CDR1 and CDR2 sequences are MNHNS and SASEGT. CDR3 size: 14 residues. CDR3 bases: TGTGCCAGCAGTGCCCTGGACACTCACACTGAAGCTTTCTTT. As protein: CASSALDTHTEAFF.

Only one count was recorded for this clonotype. At one end the junction does not follow the germline gene, possibly because of a read error. The chain uses TRBV9 and TRBJ2-3, with D tentatively TRBD1 or TRBD2 (5 bases each). The CDR3 sequence is 13 residues long. Looked up from germline, CDR1 is SGDLS and CDR2 is YYNGEE. The CDR3 sequence: CAGSAVGADTQYF. The CDR3 DNA reads TGTGCCGGCAGCGCCGTGGGGGCAGATACGCAGTATTTT.

This clonotype was found a few times. The V and J genes are TRBV30 and TRBJ1-3; D unclear. There are 15 residues in the CDR3. Trimming cost V 0 bases and J 0 bases, with 9 bases left between them. Germline CDR1 and CDR2: GTSNPN and SVGIG (reference sequence). The DNA for the CDR3 is TGTGCCTGGAGTGTTGGCAGAAGCTCTGGAAACACCATATATTTT. This gives the protein CAWSVGRSSGNTIYF.

Remarks on this clonotype: This may be a read error: a much more frequent sequence differs by one nucleotide. This likely comes from a read error, as the CDR3 has no conserved phenylalanine or tryptophan at its end. The chain recombines TRBV15 with TRBJ1-5, with 7 bases lining up with TRBD1. Germline CDR1 reads LNHNV; CDR2 reads YYDKDF (reference sequence). The CDR3 sequence is 15 residues long. V lost 5 bases, J lost 7 bases, and 11 bases stayed unmatched. The CDR3 protein is CATSSTEGATQPQHL. The CDR3, as DNA: TGTGCCACCAGCTCAACTGAGGGGGCCACCCAGCCCCAGCATTTG.

The chain has TRBV9 and TRBJ2-1; D is tentatively TRBD1 or TRBD2 (5 bases each). V was cut by 0 bases and J by 0 bases, with 10 bases left in between. The CDR3 length is 16 residues. CDR1 is SGDLS and CDR2 is YYNGEE in the germline V gene. The chain's CDR3 is CASSVEGDGSYNEQFF. The DNA of the CDR3 is TGTGCCAGCAGCGTAGAAGGGGACGGCTCCTACAATGAGCAGTTCTTC.

This clonotype came up many times. This chain links TRBV7-9 with TRBJ1-2; D perhaps matches TRBD1 (6 bases). The CDR3 has 15 residues. V dropped 3 bases and J dropped 1 base, with 12 bases sitting between them. Germline V CDR1 and CDR2: SEHNR, FQNEAQ (reference sequence). The CDR3 nucleotides read TGTGCCAGCAGCTTGGTGGACAGCGGTAACTATGGCTACACCTTC. Protein sequence: CASSLVDSGNYGYTF.

The V gene is TRBV2, the J gene TRBJ1-2; possibly TRBD1 for D (6 bases). This CDR3 is 16 amino acids long. Germline CDR1 reads SNHLY; CDR2 reads FYNNEI. V lost 1 base and J 0 bases, leaving 12 bases between the germline ends. The CDR3 bases are TGTGCCAGCAGTGAAGTTGGACGGACAGCTAACTATGGCTACACCTTC. Translation gives CASSEVGRTANYGYTF. Combining the CDR3 with reference TRBV2 and TRBJ1-2 gives the whole variable domain EPEVTQTPSHQVTQMGQEVILRCVPISNHLYFYWYRQILGQKVEFLVSFYNNEISEKSEIFDDQFSVERPDGSNFTLKIRSTKLEDSAMYFCASSEVGRTANYGYTFGSGTRLTVV.

The rearrangement uses TRBV20-1 and TRBJ2-7, with unresolved D. The CDR3 is 14 amino acids. CDR1 and CDR2 (germline): DFQATT, SNEGSKA (reference sequence). Trimming stripped 6 bases from V and 2 bases from J, with 17 bases between. Written as DNA, the CDR3 is TGCAGTGCCCTAAGTGACTTGCGCGCCTACGAGCAGTACTTC. As protein: CSALSDLRAYEQYF.

J is TRBJ2-1 and V is TRBV13, with D unclear. Per germline, CDR1 PRHDT and CDR2 FYEKMQ (reference sequence). V shed 2 bases and J shed 0 bases, with 11 bases lying between them. CDR3 length: 16 amino acids. CDR3 nucleotide sequence: TGTGCCAGCAGCTTACAGCCGGGCAGCTCCTACAATGAGCAGTTCTTC. This codes for CASSLQPGSSYNEQFF.

The table lists this clonotype with a few counts. This may be a read error, as it is one base from a much larger clone. This sequence joins TRBV4-3 and TRBJ1-1, with D unclear. Germline CDR1 and CDR2: LGHNA and YSLEER. This CDR3 comprises 13 residues. Trimming left V 4 bases short and J 10 bases short, with 16 bases between. Here the CDR3 reads CASSPNALAGAFF. The CDR3 DNA is TGCGCCAGCAGCCCGAATGCCCTCGCTGGAGCTTTCTTT.

This clonotype was recorded many times. This rearrangement joins TRBV5-1 to TRBJ1-6, with TRBD1 matching over 10 bases. The length of the CDR3 is 19 residues. V shed 3 bases, J shed 8 bases, and the junction held 17 bases outside the gene matches. Per the germline V gene, CDR1 is SGHRS and CDR2 is YFSETQ. This CDR3 reads CASSSGTGVVMSNDSPLHF. The CDR3 region has the DNA TGCGCCAGCAGCTCGGGGACAGGGGTTGTAATGTCCAATGATTCACCCCTCCACTTT. The entire variable domain, with the rest obtained from reference TRBV5-1 and TRBJ1-6, is as follows: KAGVTQTPRYLIKTRGQQVTLSCSPISGHRSVSWYQQTPGQGLQFLFEYFSETQRNKGNFPGRFSGRQFSNSRSEMNVSTLELGDSALYLCASSSGTGVVMSNDSPLHFGNGTRLTVT.

Turning to this clonotype: Its ends do not fully match the called genes, so a read error is possible. The chain recombines TRBV5-1 with TRBJ2-1; D is possibly TRBD1 (6 bases). CDR3 length equals 14 residues. CDR1 is SGHRS, CDR2 YFSETQ, per germline. The CDR3 is CTSSFIQGSNEQFF. The DNA for the CDR3 is TGCACCAGCAGCTTCATACAGGGATCCAATGAGCAGTTCTTC.

Note on this clonotype: A much larger clone differs from this one at a single base, so this may be a read error. V and J are TRBV25-1 and TRBJ1-1, with no clear D. Looked up from germline, CDR1 is MGHDK and CDR2 is SYGVNS. The length of the CDR3 is 11 residues. Here the CDR3 DNA reads TGTGCCAGCCGATTCTCGACTGGAGCTTTCTTT. Translating gives CASRFSTGAFF.

Concerning this clonotype: One end of the junction varies from germline; a read error may be responsible. The chain uses TRBV5-6 and TRBJ2-7; D not certain. This CDR3 is built from 13 residues. CDR1 is SGHDT and CDR2 is YYEEEE in the germline V gene. The CDR3 coding sequence is TGTGCCAGCAGCTTGGGTAGCTCCTACGAGAAGTACTTC. Protein sequence: CASSLGSSYEKYF.

This chain joins TRBV19 and TRBJ1-5; D is uncertain. V dropped 7 bases and J dropped 1 base, with 11 bases sitting between them. The CDR3 sequence is 14 residues long. Germline assignment: CDR1 LNHDA and CDR2 SQIVND (reference sequence). CDR3 protein: CASNLEKSNQPQHF. In DNA, the CDR3 is TGTGCCAGTAATTTGGAGAAGAGCAATCAGCCCCAGCATTTT.

This clonotype was seen many times. The chain uses TRBV10-2 and TRBJ2-3, with D maybe TRBD1 (5 bases). The germline V and J ends were trimmed by 6 bases and 0 bases, with 13 bases remaining between them. The CDR3 is 15 residues long. Germline CDR1 and CDR2: WSHSY and SAAADI. The CDR3 loop is CASSEQVASTDTQYF. The CDR3 nucleotides are TGCGCCAGCAGCGAACAGGTCGCTAGCACAGATACGCAGTATTTT.

Only a few counts were recorded for this clonotype. The V call is TRBV7-9, the J call TRBJ2-5; D is unclear. The germline V and J ends were trimmed by 1 base and 6 bases, with 6 bases remaining between them. The CDR3 contains 12 residues. Germline V lookup: CDR1 SEHNR, CDR2 FQNEAQ (reference sequence). In DNA, the CDR3 is TGTGCCAGCAGCTTAGGTTCGCAGACCCAGTACTTC. This gives the protein CASSLGSQTQYF.

Details on this clonotype: Just one base apart from a much larger clone, this may be a read error. The final CDR3 position lacks the conserved phenylalanine or tryptophan, pointing to a likely read error. The chain is built from TRBV10-3 and TRBJ1-1; D uncertain. The V and J ends lost 3 bases and 6 bases respectively, with 8 bases between them. The CDR3 spans 12 residues. CDR1 is ENHRY, CDR2 SYGVKD, per germline. CDR3 sequence (DNA): TGTGCCATCAGTGATCTGTTAGCTGAAGCTTTCATT. Translating gives CAISDLLAEAFI.

This clonotype was observed at least ten times. The chain combines TRBV9 with TRBJ1-1, with 7 bases identical to TRBD1. Germline V gene data show CDR1 as SGDLS and CDR2 as YYNGEE. The V and J ends lost 3 bases and 6 bases, in that order; junction bases with no gene match: 14. This CDR3 has 16 amino acids. In nucleotides, the CDR3 is TGTGCCAGCAGCGGGAAGACAGGGCCGCCTGGGGCTGAAGCTTTCTTT. The encoded protein is CASSGKTGPPGAEAFF.

This clonotype was recorded many times. The J gene is TRBJ2-7, the V gene TRBV27; the match to TRBD1 covers 10 bases. Germline-derived CDR1 and CDR2 are MNHEY and SMNVEV (reference sequence). The V and J ends lost 4 bases and 1 base, in that order; junction bases with no gene match: 4. This CDR3 is built from 15 residues. The CDR3 loop reads CASSWTGGWSYEQYF. Here the CDR3 DNA reads TGTGCCAGCAGTTGGACAGGGGGGTGGTCCTACGAGCAGTACTTC.

With regard to this clonotype: The germline gene is not matched at one end of the junction; a read error may be the cause. J is TRBJ2-2 and V is TRBV14; TRBD1 is a possible D gene (6 bases). The V gene's germline CDR1 is SGHDN and CDR2 FVKESK. This CDR3 comprises 15 residues. The CDR3 is CVSSQEGGDTGELFF. CDR3 nucleotide sequence: TGTGTCAGCAGCCAAGAAGGGGGAGACACCGGGGAGCTGTTTTTT.

This clonotype was counted a few times. CDR3 region: CASSATGRGTYEQYF. In nucleotides, the CDR3 is TGTGCCAGCAGTGCCACAGGGAGAGGTACCTACGAGCAGTACTTC. V gene TRBV27 combines with J gene TRBJ2-7, with a possible D match to TRBD1 (6 bases). Trimming took off 5 bases at V and 2 bases at J, with 16 bases between the two ends. Germline values: CDR1 MNHEY, CDR2 SMNVEV (reference sequence). This CDR3 has 15 amino acids.

This clonotype was seen repeatedly, ten times or more. J is TRBJ2-7 and V is TRBV9; D is uncertain. The CDR3 totals 16 residues. The V gene's germline CDR1 is SGDLS and CDR2 YYNGEE. Trimming shortened V by 4 bases and J by 0 bases, and 17 bases separated the two germline ends. CDR3 nucleotide sequence: TGTGCCAGCAGCCCGACTTTCGTGGGAAGCTCCTACGAGCAGTACTTC. Protein product: CASSPTFVGSSYEQYF.

This clonotype was detected once. This may be a read error, as it is one base from a much larger clone. The chain carries TRBV30 and TRBJ2-7; D gene unclear. CDR1 and CDR2 from the germline V gene are GTSNPN and SVGIG (reference sequence). This CDR3 has 12 residues. The CDR3 DNA is TGTGCCTGTAGTGCCCAGAGGAACGAGCAGTACTTC. It translates to CACSAQRNEQYF.

Concerning this clonotype itself: A much more abundant neighbour one base away suggests this may be a read error. V and J are TRBV18 and TRBJ2-5; 11 bases line up with TRBD2. Germline CDR1 is KGHSH and CDR2 is LQKENI. The CDR3 runs to 16 residues. CDR3 sequence reads: CTSSLRLAGYQETQYF. CDR3 coding DNA: TGTACCAGCTCACTACGACTAGCGGGGTACCAAGAGACCCAGTACTTC. Supplemented by reference TRBV18 and TRBJ2-5, the full variable domain reads NAGVMQNPRHLVRRRGQEARLRCSPMKGHSHVYWYRQLPEEGLKFMVYLQKENIIDESGMPKERFSAEFPKEGPSILRIQQVVRGDSAAYFCTSSLRLAGYQETQYFGPGTRLLVL.